This T cell receptor (beta chain) was obtained from a study of CD8 T cells in Susac syndrome. The RNA, about 0.45 to 1 ug, was put through reverse transcription using random hexamers. Amplification of TCR beta CDR3 spanned 54 Vbeta and 13 Jbeta via immunoSEQ multiplex PCR. One entry per CDR3 protein, called by TCRdb with MiXCR from the immunoSEQ multiplex PCR reads. Of 250,000 to 300,000 distinct CDR3 sequences listed, almost 85% are singletons. This CDR3 spans 15 amino acids. V lost 6 bases and J lost 5, with 18 bases in between. Germline lookup yields CDR1 MGHDK and CDR2 SYGVNS. Sequenced sample: CD8+ T cells from PBMCs. The TCR comes from a human donor with multiple sclerosis. The V gene is TRBV25-1, the J gene TRBJ2-3; D perhaps matches TRBD2 (5 bases). The CDR3 region is CASSSTGPRGDTQYF. CDR3 sequence (DNA): TGTGCCAGCAGCTCAACCGGGCCCCGGGGAGATACGCAGTATTTT.